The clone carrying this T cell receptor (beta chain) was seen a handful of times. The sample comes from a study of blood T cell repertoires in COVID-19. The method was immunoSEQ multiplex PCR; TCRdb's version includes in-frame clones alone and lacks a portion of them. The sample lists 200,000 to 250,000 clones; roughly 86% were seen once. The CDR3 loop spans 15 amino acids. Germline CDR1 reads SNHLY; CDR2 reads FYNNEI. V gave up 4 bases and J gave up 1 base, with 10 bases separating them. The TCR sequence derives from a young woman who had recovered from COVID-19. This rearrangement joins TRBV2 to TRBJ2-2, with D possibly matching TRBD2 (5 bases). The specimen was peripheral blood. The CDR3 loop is CASSALAGNTGELFF. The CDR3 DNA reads TGTGCCAGCAGTGCCCTAGCTGGGAACACCGGGGAGCTGTTTTTT.